Listed below are T cell receptor beta chains from one sample, sequenced in a study of T cells and copy number aberrations in small-cell lung cancer. Here immunoSEQ multiplex PCR was the method, and the copy in TCRdb shows in-frame clones only, minus some. The sample records about 2,600 clones, more than 70% being singletons. Sequencing used normal tissue next to the tumor. The receptors stem from a man in his 70s with small cell lung cancer. Both conserved end residues are part of each CDR3. Fields, in order: V gene, J gene, D gene, clone size, CDR3 DNA, CDR3 protein. A D gene is named only where the DNA matches it firmly. The listing skips clone size in some rows; elsewhere it reads once, few, many or a size class.

V: TRBV6-5; J: TRBJ1-1; D: -; size: -; DNA: TGTGCCAGCAGTTACGGGGGGGGCACTGAAGCTTTCTTT; CDR3: CASSYGGGTEAFF
V: TRBV11-1; J: TRBJ2-5; D: TRBD2; size: -; DNA: TGTGCCAGCAGCTTAGCGCATGCTAGCGGGGGGACCCACCGGGCGTCCCAGTACTTC; CDR3: CASSLAHASGGTHRASQYF
V: TRBV19; J: TRBJ2-1; D: -; size: -; DNA: TGTGCCAGCGGGGTGGCTGGGTCCTACAATGAGCAGTTCTTC; CDR3: CASGVAGSYNEQFF
V: TRBV6-5; J: TRBJ2-1; D: -; size: -; DNA: TGTGCCAGCCCCCTCCCCCAGCATGAGCAGTTCTTC; CDR3: CASPLPQHEQFF
V: TRBV5-1; J: TRBJ1-1; D: -; size: -; DNA: TGCGCCAGCAGCTTGGATTTAGGGCTTTACACTGAAGCTTTCTTT; CDR3: CASSLDLGLYTEAFF
V: TRBV15; J: TRBJ2-5; D: TRBD1; size: -; DNA: TGTGCCACCAGCATGACAGGGGGTAGGAAGACCCAGTACTTC; CDR3: CATSMTGGRKTQYF
V: TRBV5-1; J: TRBJ2-2; D: -; size: -; DNA: TGCGCCAGCACCACGTATGGACGGTCGAACACCGGGGAGCTGTTTTTT; CDR3: CASTTYGRSNTGELFF
V: TRBV11-2; J: TRBJ2-1; D: -; size: -; DNA: TGTGCCAGCCGTCAAGCAAAAGAGCAGTTCTTC; CDR3: CASRQAKEQFF
V: TRBV7-3; J: TRBJ1-1; D: TRBD1; size: -; DNA: TGTGCCAGCAGCTCCGACAGGGACACTGAAGCTTTCTTT; CDR3: CASSSDRDTEAFF
V: TRBV19; J: TRBJ1-5; D: -; size: -; DNA: TGTGCCAGTAGTATTAAGGGTTTGGGCAATCAGCCCCAGCATTTT; CDR3: CASSIKGLGNQPQHF
V: TRBV18; J: TRBJ1-2; D: -; size: -; DNA: TGTGCCAGCTCACCAGGCCCTTTCTATGGCTACACCTTC; CDR3: CASSPGPFYGYTF
V: TRBV10-3; J: TRBJ1-2; D: TRBD1; size: -; DNA: TGTGCCATCAGTGTCTTCGGACAGGGGGATAGTTATGGCTACACCTTC; CDR3: CAISVFGQGDSYGYTF
V: TRBV30; J: TRBJ2-1; D: TRBD2; size: -; DNA: TGTGCCTTGAGACTAGCGGGAGAGGGAGGTACGAATGAGCAGTTCTTC; CDR3: CALRLAGEGGTNEQFF
V: TRBV5-6; J: TRBJ2-4; D: -; size: -; DNA: TGTGCCAGCAGCTTGGGGAATCCACTAGCCAAAAACATTCAGTACTTC; CDR3: CASSLGNPLAKNIQYF
V: TRBV30; J: TRBJ2-3; D: -; size: -; DNA: TGTGCCTGGAGTCTAGGGGTGACGAACACAGATACGCAGTATTTT; CDR3: CAWSLGVTNTDTQYF
V: TRBV2; J: TRBJ1-2; D: -; size: few; DNA: TGTGCCAGCAGTGAGACCCGGGACGGCTATGGCTACACCTTC; CDR3: CASSETRDGYGYTF
V: TRBV7-9; J: TRBJ2-5; D: -; size: large; DNA: TGTGCCAGCAGCGCCGGGACCTTCCCGGCCGAGACCCAGTACTTC; CDR3: CASSAGTFPAETQYF
V: TRBV7-2; J: TRBJ1-2; D: -; size: -; DNA: TGTGCCAGCAGCTTACCGGGGATCGTGGGCTACACCTTC; CDR3: CASSLPGIVGYTF
V: TRBV29-1; J: TRBJ2-3; D: TRBD1; size: -; DNA: TGCAGCGCCGACGGGGACAGGGCCACAGATACGCAGTATTTT; CDR3: CSADGDRATDTQYF
V: TRBV5-1; J: TRBJ2-2; D: -; size: -; DNA: TGCGCCAGCAGCCCCCATCAGGGGAACACCGGGGAGCTGTTTTTT; CDR3: CASSPHQGNTGELFF
V: TRBV2; J: TRBJ1-5; D: TRBD1; size: -; DNA: TGTGCCAGCATAGGACAGGGTAGCAATCAGCCCCAGCATTTT; CDR3: CASIGQGSNQPQHF
V: TRBV7-9; J: TRBJ1-2; D: -; size: -; DNA: TGTGCCAGCACTTGGGGGGGAGTCGACTATGGCTACACCTTC; CDR3: CASTWGGVDYGYTF
V: TRBV30; J: TRBJ1-2; D: -; size: few; DNA: TGTGCCTGGAGCCGAGGGCCTGGCTACACCTTC; CDR3: CAWSRGPGYTF
V: TRBV4-2; J: TRBJ2-3; D: TRBD2; size: -; DNA: TGTGCCAGCAGGGGGGGGAGCACAGATACGCAGTATTTT; CDR3: CASRGGSTDTQYF
V: TRBV16; J: TRBJ2-7; D: TRBD1; size: -; DNA: TGTGCCAGCAGCCTGTCGGGACAGGACTACGAGCAGTACTTC; CDR3: CASSLSGQDYEQYF
V: TRBV5-1; J: TRBJ1-5; D: -; size: -; DNA: TGCGCCAGCAGCCCGGCACAGGGAAGGAATCAGCCCCAGCATTTT; CDR3: CASSPAQGRNQPQHF
V: TRBV28; J: TRBJ2-1; D: TRBD2; size: few; DNA: TGTGCCAGCAGTTTCCTAGCGGGGGGCTACAATGAGCAGTTCTTC; CDR3: CASSFLAGGYNEQFF
V: TRBV9; J: TRBJ1-1; D: -; size: -; DNA: TGTGCCAGCAGCCCGTGGGACGGTGATGAAGCTTTCTTT; CDR3: CASSPWDGDEAFF
V: TRBV12-5; J: TRBJ1-6; D: -; size: -; DNA: TGTGCTAGTGGTCCTGGACAGAGTTATAATTCACCCCTCCACTTT; CDR3: CASGPGQSYNSPLHF
V: TRBV7-2; J: TRBJ2-6; D: -; size: once; DNA: TGTGCCAGCAGCCTCCGGACACCGGGGGCCAACGTCCTGACTTTC; CDR3: CASSLRTPGANVLTF
V: TRBV19; J: TRBJ1-5; D: -; size: -; DNA: TGTGCCAGTCTGACAGCCCATAGCAATCAGCCCCAGCATTTT; CDR3: CASLTAHSNQPQHF
V: TRBV19; J: TRBJ1-5; D: -; size: -; DNA: TGTGCCAGTGACACGACAGGAATCAATCAGCCCCAGCATTTT; CDR3: CASDTTGINQPQHF
V: TRBV7-9; J: TRBJ1-1; D: -; size: -; DNA: TGTGCCAGCAGCTTATCCCTGATTGATCAGCCGACTGAAGCTTTCTTT; CDR3: CASSLSLIDQPTEAFF
V: TRBV30; J: TRBJ1-1; D: -; size: -; DNA: TGTGCCTGGAGTGTAGGGGGACGGACTGAAGCTTTCTTT; CDR3: CAWSVGGRTEAFF
V: TRBV15; J: TRBJ1-4; D: TRBD1; size: -; DNA: TGTGCCACCAGCAGATCCCAGGGGGCCGGTGAAAAACTGTTTTTT; CDR3: CATSRSQGAGEKLFF
V: TRBV7-2; J: TRBJ1-4; D: -; size: -; DNA: TGTGCCAGCAGCTTAGGAAGTGAAAAACTGTTTTTT; CDR3: CASSLGSEKLFF